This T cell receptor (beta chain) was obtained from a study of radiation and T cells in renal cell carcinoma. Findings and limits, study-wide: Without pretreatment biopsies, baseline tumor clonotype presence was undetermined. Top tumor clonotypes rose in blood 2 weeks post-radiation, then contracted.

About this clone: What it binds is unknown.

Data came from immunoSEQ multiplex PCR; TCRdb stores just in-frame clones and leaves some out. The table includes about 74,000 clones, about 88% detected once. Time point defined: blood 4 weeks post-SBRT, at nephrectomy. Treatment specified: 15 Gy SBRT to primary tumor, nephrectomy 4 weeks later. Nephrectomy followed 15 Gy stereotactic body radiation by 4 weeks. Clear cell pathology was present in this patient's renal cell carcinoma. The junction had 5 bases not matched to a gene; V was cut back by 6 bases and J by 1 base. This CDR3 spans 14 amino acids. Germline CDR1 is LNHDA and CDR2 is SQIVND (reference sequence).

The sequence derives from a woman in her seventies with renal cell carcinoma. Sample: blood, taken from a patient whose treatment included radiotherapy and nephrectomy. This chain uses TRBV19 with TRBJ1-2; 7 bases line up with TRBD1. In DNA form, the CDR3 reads TGTGCCAGTAGCTATACAGGGGATAACTATGGCTACACCTTC. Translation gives CASSYTGDNYGYTF.